Many counts were recorded for the clone carrying this T cell receptor beta chain. All patients picked for sequencing had shown, by flow cytometry, an expansion of CD8+CD57+ cells. This record comes from a study of CD8+CD57+ T cells in acquired aplastic anemia. CDR3 and TCR beta VDJ profiling relied on a genomic DNA template. From the reads, TCRdb called clonotypes with MiXCR, one entry per CDR3 protein. Here the sample spans about 150,000 distinct CDR3 sequences, about 50% being singletons. The sequenced material came from sorted CD4+, CD8+, or CD8+CD57+ T cells (not recorded which) from PBMCs. The sequence came from a human donor with aplastic anemia.

Here the CDR3 reads CSAITRAGAYEQYF. CDR3 coding DNA: TGCAGTGCCATCACTCGAGCGGGAGCCTACGAGCAGTACTTC. The rearrangement joins TRBV20-1 to TRBJ2-7, with TRBD2 matching over 8 bases. This CDR3 is 14 amino acids long. V gave up 6 bases and J gave up 2 bases; unmatched junction bases: 9. Germline CDR1 is DFQATT and CDR2 is SNEGSKA (reference sequence).